The next 29 T cell receptor beta chains were all read from a single sample in a study of CD4+ T cells in melanoma. Data came from immunoSEQ multiplex PCR; TCRdb stores just in-frame clones and leaves some out. The table includes 17,000 or so clones, 81% detected once. The sample consisted of cells from a culture (not recorded whether cultured in vitro). The receptor set was obtained from a human donor with melanoma.

This clone was found once. This chain connects TRBV4-2 to TRBJ2-3; 11 nucleotides agree with TRBD2. CDR3 length: 16 residues. The V gene end was trimmed by 4 bases and the J gene end by 6 bases; junction bases not matched to a gene: 9. Germline V lookup: CDR1 LGHNA, CDR2 YNFKEQ. The CDR3 here is CASSRPSRLAGDTQYF. The CDR3 DNA sequence: TGTGCCAGCAGCCGCCCCTCCCGACTAGCGGGGGATACGCAGTATTTT.

This chain's CDR3 is CASSSGGRGLSTDTQYF. The CDR3 DNA sequence: TGTGCCAGCAGCTCGGGTGGGCGGGGCCTAAGCACAGATACGCAGTATTTT. This chain uses TRBV4-2 with TRBJ2-3; D may be TRBD2 (6 bases). CDR1 LGHNA and CDR2 YNFKEQ come from the germline V gene. V lost 5 bases, J lost 0 bases, and 18 bases lay in between. There are 17 residues in the CDR3.

Comment on this clone: Other DNA sequences in this specimen translate into the identical CDR3. CDR3 nucleotides: TGTGCCAGCAGCCCGGGTCCACGGGACACCGGGGAGCTGTTTTTT. This sequence encodes CASSPGPRDTGELFF. V and J are TRBV5-6 and TRBJ2-2; D uncertain. Between the trimmed V and J ends, which lost 4 bases and 3 bases, there was a span of 13 bases. Looked up from germline, CDR1 is SGHDT and CDR2 is YYEEEE. The CDR3 runs to 15 residues.

This clone was counted only a few times. The gene calls are TRBV7-9 and TRBJ1-1, with TRBD1 matching over 7 bases. The CDR3 totals 13 residues. Unmatched junction bases numbered 5, after V lost 5 bases and J lost 5 bases. The germline V gene encodes CDR1 SEHNR and CDR2 FQNEAQ (reference sequence). This CDR3 reads CASSPQGNTEAFF. The CDR3 DNA follows: TGTGCCAGCAGCCCACAGGGGAATACTGAAGCTTTCTTT.

The chain combines TRBV18 with TRBJ2-5; D unclear. V lost 3 bases and J 0 bases, leaving 2 bases between the germline ends. The CDR3 runs 12 residues. The germline gives CDR1 KGHSH, CDR2 LQKENI. The CDR3 DNA is TGTGCCAGCTCACCGGACCAAGAGACCCAGTACTTC. This gives the protein CASSPDQETQYF.

The rearrangement uses TRBV7-8 and TRBJ1-1; D possibly corresponds to TRBD1 (5 bases). The ends were cut back, 1 base at V and 5 bases at J, with 17 bases in the middle. The CDR3 is made up of 16 amino acids. The germline CDR1 and CDR2 sequences are SGHVS and FQNEAQ. Here the CDR3 DNA reads TGTGCCAGCAGCTTAGTCCAAGGACATCCGGGGACTGAAGCTTTCTTT. This translates into CASSLVQGHPGTEAFF. Drawing the rest from reference TRBV7-8 and TRBJ1-1, the complete variable domain is GAGVSQSPRYKVAKRGQDVALRCDPISGHVSLFWYQQALGQGPEFLTYFQNEAQLDKSGLPSDRFFAERPEGSVSTLKIQRTQQEDSAVYLCASSLVQGHPGTEAFFGQGTRLTVV.

The rearrangement uses TRBV6-6 and TRBJ2-3; 9 bases match TRBD2. V lost 5 bases to trimming and J lost 2 bases; unmatched junction nucleotides: 5. The CDR3 runs to 15 residues. The V gene's germline CDR1 is MNHNY and CDR2 SVGAGI (reference sequence). As DNA, the CDR3 is TGTGCCAGCAGTCATAGCGGGGGCCCCACAGATACGCAGTATTTT. Residues: CASSHSGGPTDTQYF.

The CDR3 spells CAWGGLQLFF. The CDR3 DNA reads as TGTGCCTGGGGGGGGCTGCAACTGTTTTTT. The chain carries TRBV30 and TRBJ1-4, with D possibly matching TRBD1 (6 bases). The CDR3 sequence is 10 residues long. Germline CDR1 GTSNPN, CDR2 SVGIG (reference sequence). Trimming took off 5 bases at V and 12 bases at J, with 10 bases between the two ends. The entire variable domain, with the rest obtained from reference TRBV30 and TRBJ1-4, is as follows: SQTIHQWPATLVQPVGSPLSLECTVEGTSNPNLYWYRQAAGRGLQLLFYSVGIGQISSEVPQNLSASRPQDRQFILSSKKLLLSDSGFYLCAWGGLQLFFGSGTQLSVL.

The genes are TRBV29-1 and TRBJ1-1; no firm D call. The CDR3 consists of 14 residues. V was clipped by 7 bases and J by 2 bases, with 17 bases between them. The germline V gene has CDR1 SQVTM and CDR2 ANQGSEA. The CDR3 protein is CSGGVSYGNTEAFF. In DNA, the CDR3 is TGCAGCGGTGGGGTGTCGTACGGAAACACTGAAGCTTTCTTT.

CDR3 residues: CASSFLQGNTEAFF. The CDR3 DNA sequence: TGTGCCAGCAGTTTCTTACAGGGGAATACTGAAGCTTTCTTT. V and J are TRBV11-2 and TRBJ1-1; 7 bases align to TRBD1. The V segment lost 6 bases and the J segment 5 bases; nucleotides outside the gene matches: 9. This CDR3 contains 14 residues. In germline, CDR1 is SGHAT, CDR2 FQNNGV.

This chain joins TRBV7-6 and TRBJ2-3; 9 bases match TRBD2. V was pared by 2 bases and J by 2 bases, with 5 bases of the junction left unmatched. The CDR3 spans 16 residues. Germline CDR1 SGHVS, CDR2 FNYEAQ. The CDR3 loop reads CASSLLSGGLTDTQYF. DNA of the CDR3: TGTGCCAGCAGCTTACTTAGCGGGGGACTCACAGATACGCAGTATTTT.

This chain uses TRBV2 with TRBJ1-3; tentative D call: TRBD1 (5 bases). The CDR3 has 15 residues. The V end lost 0 bases, the J end lost 4 bases, and 10 bases lay between the germline ends. Germline V lookup: CDR1 SNHLY, CDR2 FYNNEI. Here the CDR3 reads CASSEAGGFGNTIYF. CDR3 bases: TGTGCCAGCAGTGAAGCGGGGGGTTTCGGAAACACCATATATTTT.

V gene TRBV6-6 combines with J gene TRBJ1-4, with D possibly matching TRBD1 (6 bases). CDR3 length equals 15 residues. Germline V gene data show CDR1 as MNHNY and CDR2 as SVGAGI (reference sequence). With 6 bases removed from V and 3 bases from J, the gap between germline ends came to 14 bases. The CDR3 region is CASSPRTVSNEKLFF. CDR3 coding DNA: TGTGCCAGCAGCCCTAGGACAGTTTCTAATGAAAAACTGTTTTTT.

The chain recombines TRBV7-8 with TRBJ2-7; possible D gene TRBD1, 6 bases. Germline CDR1 SGHVS, CDR2 FQNEAQ. The CDR3 is made up of 16 amino acids. V gave up 1 base and J gave up 1 base, with 14 bases separating them. The CDR3 spells CASSLELGAASYEQYF. The CDR3 nucleotides read TGTGCCAGCAGCTTAGAGTTGGGGGCGGCGTCCTACGAGCAGTACTTC.

The CDR3 reads CASSQGAQGAIGNTIYF. DNA for the CDR3: TGCGCCAGCAGCCAAGGGGCACAGGGGGCAATTGGAAACACCATATATTTT. This chain uses TRBV4-1 with TRBJ1-3; 9 bases match TRBD1. The CDR3 is made up of 17 amino acids. Germline V gives CDR1 MGHRA, CDR2 YSYEKL. V lost 1 base and J lost 3; bases outside the gene matches: 7.

This clone has only a few counts. The gene calls are TRBV5-4 and TRBJ1-2; D is unresolved. Germline lookup yields CDR1 SGHNT and CDR2 YYREEE (reference sequence). This CDR3 region has 13 residues. The ends were cut back, 0 bases at V and 7 bases at J, with 10 bases in the middle. The CDR3 sequence is CASSLVAEGGYTF. CDR3 coding DNA: TGTGCCAGCAGCTTGGTTGCAGAGGGTGGCTACACCTTC.

This chain uses TRBV27 with TRBJ1-3, with 7 bases fitting TRBD1. Germline-derived CDR1 and CDR2 are MNHEY and SMNVEV (reference sequence). V lost 4 bases to trimming and J lost 4 bases; unmatched junction nucleotides: 10. CDR3 length: 16 residues. The CDR3 sequence: CASSSQQGFRGNTIYF. For the CDR3, the DNA is TGTGCCAGCAGTTCGCAACAGGGGTTTAGGGGAAACACCATATATTTT.

The J gene is TRBJ2-7, the V gene TRBV6-6; the D gene is possibly TRBD2 (7 bases). V lost 9 bases and J lost 2, with 17 bases in between. The CDR3 is made up of 14 amino acids. CDR1 is MNHNY and CDR2 is SVGAGI in the germline V gene (reference sequence). CDR3 sequence: CASHATGGAYEQYF. Here the CDR3 DNA reads TGTGCCAGTCACGCCACGGGGGGCGCCTACGAGCAGTACTTC.

The chain couples TRBV9 to TRBJ1-1; TRBD1 might be the D (6 bases). V shed 4 bases and J shed 0 bases, with 13 bases lying between them. CDR1 is SGDLS, CDR2 YYNGEE, per germline. This CDR3 contains 15 residues. The CDR3 here is CASSSQTGLNTEAFF. The CDR3 region has the DNA TGTGCCAGCAGCTCTCAAACAGGGCTGAACACTGAAGCTTTCTTT. Filled out from reference TRBV9 and TRBJ1-1, the complete variable domain reads DSGVTQTPKHLITATGQRVTLRCSPRSGDLSVYWYQQSLDQGLQFLIQYYNGEERAKGNILERFSAQQFPDLHSELNLSSLELGDSALYFCASSSQTGLNTEAFFGQGTRLTVV.

This clone was seen a few times. The chain is built from TRBV27 and TRBJ1-6; D is unresolved. Between the trimmed V and J ends, which lost 8 bases and 10 bases, there was a span of 12 bases. Germline-derived CDR1 and CDR2 are MNHEY and SMNVEV (reference sequence). This CDR3 comprises 12 residues. The CDR3 sequence: CASGDARSPLHF. CDR3 sequence (DNA): TGTGCCAGCGGAGATGCTCGCTCACCCCTCCACTTT.

V usage is TRBV30 and J usage is TRBJ2-3, with 15 bases lining up with TRBD2. The germline V gene encodes CDR1 GTSNPN and CDR2 SVGIG (reference sequence). This CDR3 has 17 residues. The V segment lost 2 bases and the J segment 5 bases; nucleotides outside the gene matches: 8. Here the CDR3 DNA reads TGTGCCTGGAGTTCTCTTCGGACTAGCGGGGGGGTAGATACGCAGTATTTT. Its protein is CAWSSLRTSGGVDTQYF.

This chain connects TRBV5-1 to TRBJ2-5; D not certain. The germline V gene encodes CDR1 SGHRS and CDR2 YFSETQ. The CDR3 is 15 amino acids. The V end was cut by 3 bases, the J end by 5 bases, with 17 bases between. The CDR3 region has the DNA TGCGCCAGCAGCTGGTCAGTCTTTATTCGGGAGACCCAGTACTTC. Translation gives CASSWSVFIRETQYF.

The chain has TRBV19 and TRBJ2-6; 8 positions agree with TRBD1. The CDR3 covers 16 residues. CDR1 is LNHDA, CDR2 SQIVND, per germline (reference sequence). V was pared by 6 bases and J by 1 base, with 5 bases of the junction left unmatched. DNA for the CDR3: TGTGCCAGTAGCGACAGGGGAGGTTCTGGGGCCAACGTCCTGACTTTC. Protein sequence: CASSDRGGSGANVLTF.

The chain employs TRBV15 and TRBJ2-2, with TRBD2 identical over 14 bases. V trimming: 1 base; J trimming: 0 bases; junction bases outside the gene matches: 4. CDR3 size: 19 residues. The germline V gene has CDR1 LNHNV and CDR2 YYDKDF (reference sequence). This CDR3 reads CATSRGGLAGATNTGELFF. As DNA, the CDR3 is TGTGCCACCAGCAGAGGGGGACTAGCGGGGGCCACGAACACCGGGGAGCTGTTTTTT. The whole variable domain, filled in from reference TRBV15 and TRBJ2-2, reads DAMVIQNPRYQVTQFGKPVTLSCSQTLNHNVMYWYQQKSSQAPKLLFHYYDKDFNNEADTPDNFQSRRPNTSFCFLDIRSPGLGDTAMYLCATSRGGLAGATNTGELFFGEGSRLTVL.

The chain recombines TRBV18 with TRBJ1-1, with 8 bases aligning to TRBD1. The CDR3 consists of 15 residues. From germline, CDR1 is KGHSH and CDR2 LQKENI. V lost 3 bases to trimming and J lost 3 bases; unmatched junction nucleotides: 6. The CDR3 protein is CASSPVTGGYTEAFF. In nucleotides, the CDR3 is TGTGCCAGCTCACCGGTTACAGGGGGATACACTGAAGCTTTCTTT.

The chain has TRBV10-2 and TRBJ2-2; 8 bases are shared with TRBD1. V trimming: 5 bases; J trimming: 5 bases; junction bases outside the gene matches: 4. The germline CDR1 and CDR2 sequences are WSHSY and SAAADI. This CDR3 has 14 residues. Here the CDR3 DNA reads TGCGCCAGCAGTTGGGGACAGGCAACCGGGGAGCTGTTTTTT. Its protein is CASSWGQATGELFF.

This clone showed up just a few times. The chain uses TRBV6-5 and TRBJ1-6; 12 positions match TRBD1. Trimming at V came to 6 bases and at J to 10 bases, leaving 4 bases not matched to a gene. CDR1 MNHEY and CDR2 SVGAGI come from the germline V gene. The CDR3 totals 14 residues. CDR3 nucleotides: TGTGCCAGCAGCGGGACAGGGGGCGGCTCACCCCTCCACTTT. Amino acid sequence: CASSGTGGGSPLHF.

The chain couples TRBV11-3 to TRBJ2-1; D might be TRBD1 or TRBD2, each matching 6 bases. With 5 bases removed from V and 0 bases from J, the gap between germline ends came to 11 bases. Germline CDR1 is SGHNT and CDR2 is YENEEA. The CDR3 has 15 amino acids. CDR3: CASSGGPGSYNEQFF. CDR3 nucleotides: TGTGCCAGCAGCGGGGGGCCGGGCTCCTACAATGAGCAGTTCTTC.

This clone came up a few times. V and J are TRBV6-1 and TRBJ2-1; D is ambiguous. V gave up 4 bases and J gave up 2 bases, with 12 bases separating them. The CDR3 is made up of 15 amino acids. Germline values: CDR1 MNHNS, CDR2 SASEGT. The DNA for the CDR3 is TGTGCCAGCAGTGCTCGTCTAACAACCTACAATGAGCAGTTCTTC. Encoded protein: CASSARLTTYNEQFF.